A single sample is the source of the 10 T cell receptor beta chains below, sequenced in a study of blood T cell repertoires in COVID-19. Only in-frame clones appear in the TCRdb table, and some are missing; sequencing was by immunoSEQ multiplex PCR. This table has some 200,000 clones, around 80% appearing once. Material: peripheral blood. The receptor set was obtained from a woman aged 80 or older with COVID-19, enrolled during active disease.

CDR3 bases: TGCAGTGCAAAGACAGCAGATACGCAGTATTTT. It yields the protein CSAKTADTQYF. The V and J genes are TRBV20-1 and TRBJ2-3, with D maybe TRBD1 (5 bases). The CDR3 is made up of 11 amino acids. Between the trimmed V and J ends, which lost 6 bases and 4 bases, there was a span of 8 bases. CDR1 DFQATT and CDR2 SNEGSKA come from the germline V gene (reference sequence).

This clone was seen only once. V gene TRBV18 combines with J gene TRBJ2-5, with a weak D call TRBD1 (8 bases). With 3 bases removed from V and 7 bases from J, the gap between germline ends came to 27 bases. The germline V gene has CDR1 KGHSH and CDR2 LQKENI. The CDR3 spans 18 residues. The CDR3 sequence: CASSPFYPRDRTRGTQYF. The DNA for the CDR3 is TGTGCCAGCTCACCGTTCTACCCCCGGGACAGGACTAGGGGGACCCAGTACTTC.

The CDR3 here is CASTQAYEQFF. The CDR3 DNA is TGTGCCAGCACTCAAGCCTATGAGCAGTTCTTC. This chain joins TRBV2 and TRBJ2-1; D not resolved. This CDR3 is 11 amino acids long. CDR1 and CDR2 (germline): SNHLY, FYNNEI. The V and J ends lost 7 bases and 8 bases respectively, with 9 bases between them.

The rearrangement links TRBV5-5 to TRBJ1-1; TRBD1 might be the D (5 bases). Trimming took off 6 bases at V and 4 bases at J, with 16 bases between the two ends. The CDR3 covers 14 residues. Per the germline V gene, CDR1 is SGHKS and CDR2 is YYEKEE (reference sequence). The CDR3 DNA reads as TGTGCCAGCAACGTGGGCGGGGGTAGCACTGAAGCTTTCTTT. It encodes CASNVGGGSTEAFF.

This chain uses TRBV5-1 with TRBJ2-3; a possible D gene is TRBD1 (6 bases). The CDR3 loop spans 15 amino acids. Germline-derived CDR1 and CDR2 are SGHRS and YFSETQ. V was trimmed by 2 bases and J by 1 base, leaving 11 bases between them. The CDR3 nucleotides are TGCGCCAGCAGCTTACAGGGCGATGGCACAGATACGCAGTATTTT. This codes for CASSLQGDGTDTQYF.

This chain connects TRBV3-1 (or the pseudogene TRBV3-2) to TRBJ2-7; D is undetermined. The CDR3 is 14 amino acids. Trimming left V 6 bases short and J 6 bases short, with 18 bases between. Germline values: CDR1 LGHDT, CDR2 YNNKEL (reference sequence). In DNA form, the CDR3 reads TGTGCCAGCAGTCCCCTGGCCGAGTCAGGCGAGCAGTACTTC. It translates to CASSPLAESGEQYF.

This clone was seen a single time. V gene TRBV9 combines with J gene TRBJ1-5, with TRBD1 as a possible D gene (6 bases). Trimming cost V 0 bases and J 7 bases, with 14 bases left between them. This CDR3 contains 15 residues. The germline V gene has CDR1 SGDLS and CDR2 YYNGEE. The CDR3 loop reads CASSVGGGGLQPQHF. CDR3 in DNA: TGTGCCAGCAGCGTAGGGGGAGGGGGGCTGCAGCCCCAGCATTTT.

This chain connects TRBV9 to TRBJ2-2, with unresolved D. The germline V gene encodes CDR1 SGDLS and CDR2 YYNGEE. V was clipped by 0 bases and J by 8 bases, with 14 bases between them. The CDR3 extends over 15 amino acids. CDR3 bases: TGTGCCAGCAGCGTAGTGAGCCTCTCCGGTGGGGAGCTGTTTTTT. This encodes CASSVVSLSGGELFF.

The CDR3 DNA follows: TGTGCCAGCAGTCAGGAGGGCATAACCTACGAGCAGTACTTC. This sequence encodes CASSQEGITYEQYF. The chain uses TRBV7-9 and TRBJ2-7; TRBD2 is a possible D gene (6 bases). The CDR3 has 14 residues. The germline V and J ends were trimmed by 6 bases and 2 bases, with 14 bases remaining between them. CDR1 SEHNR and CDR2 FQNEAQ come from the germline V gene (reference sequence).

V is TRBV28 and J is TRBJ2-3, with 8 bases identical to TRBD2. The CDR3 is 15 residues long. Germline CDR1 MDHEN, CDR2 SYDVKM. The V and J ends lost 8 bases and 1 base, in that order; junction bases with no gene match: 8. The CDR3 sequence: CASVLAGGRTDTQYF. The CDR3 DNA reads TGTGCCAGCGTTCTCGCGGGAGGACGCACAGATACGCAGTATTTT.